This TCR beta chain was obtained from a study of T cell clonotyping in hematopoietic cell transplantation. Germline assignment: CDR1 MNHEY and CDR2 SMNVEV (reference sequence). The CDR3 length is 16 residues. V lost 4 bases to trimming and J lost 2 bases; unmatched junction nucleotides: 10. Produced via immunoSEQ multiplex PCR; TCRdb's table is partial and in-frame only. The table includes over 25,000 clones, more than 90% detected once. Specimen: peripheral blood mononuclear cells. The chain combines TRBV27 with TRBJ1-1; 7 bases align to TRBD1. This clonotype originated in a man over 45 in good health. Some clones in this sample may be carry-over from other donors' samples. CDR3 bases: TGTGCCAGCAGTTCGGCAGGGGGGGTACGCAACACTGAAGCTTTCTTT. It specifies CASSSAGGVRNTEAFF.